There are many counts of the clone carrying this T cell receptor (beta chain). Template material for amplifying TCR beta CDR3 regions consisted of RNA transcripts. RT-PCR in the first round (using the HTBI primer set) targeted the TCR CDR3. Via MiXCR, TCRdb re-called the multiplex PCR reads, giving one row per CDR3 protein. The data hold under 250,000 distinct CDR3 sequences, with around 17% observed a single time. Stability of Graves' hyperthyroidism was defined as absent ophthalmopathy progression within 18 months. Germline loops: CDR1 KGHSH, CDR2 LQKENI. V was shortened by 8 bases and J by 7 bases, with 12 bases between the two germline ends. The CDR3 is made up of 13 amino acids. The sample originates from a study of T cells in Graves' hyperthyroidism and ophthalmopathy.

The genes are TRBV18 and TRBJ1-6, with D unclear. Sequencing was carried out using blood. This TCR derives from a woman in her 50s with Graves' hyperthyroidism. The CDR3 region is CASASAVNSPLHF. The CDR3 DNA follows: TGTGCCAGCGCGTCCGCTGTGAATTCACCCCTCCACTTT.